This T cell receptor (beta chain) was sequenced in a study of T cells in narcolepsy. General observations from the study: Autoreactive clonotypes reportedly recurred in blood of same and different patients, not controls. Same-patient CSF and blood CD4+ T cell clonotypes included HCRT-specific and TRIB2-specific autoreactive ones. In some patient and control memory CD4+ samples, autoreactive clones were absent.

Generated by immunoSEQ multiplex PCR, the TCRdb table keeps only in-frame clones and is missing some. Among around 19,000 clones listed, roughly four fifths were seen once. As for this clone: Its matching antigen is unknown.

Per the germline V gene, CDR1 is GTSNPN and CDR2 is SVGIG (reference sequence). This CDR3 comprises 14 residues. Trimming took 2 bases from V and 3 from J; bases not matched to a gene: 6. The TCR was taken from a human donor in good health. Sequenced input: memory (CD45RA-) CD4+ T cells from blood. The chain employs TRBV30 and TRBJ1-1; 7 nucleotides agree with TRBD1. The CDR3, as DNA: TGTGCCTGGAGTAGGGGCAGGGGGGACACTGAAGCTTTCTTT. Translated, it gives CAWSRGRGDTEAFF. The whole variable domain, remainder taken from reference TRBV30 and TRBJ1-1, is SQTIHQWPATLVQPVGSPLSLECTVEGTSNPNLYWYRQAAGRGLQLLFYSVGIGQISSEVPQNLSASRPQDRQFILSSKKLLLSDSGFYLCAWSRGRGDTEAFFGQGTRLTVV.